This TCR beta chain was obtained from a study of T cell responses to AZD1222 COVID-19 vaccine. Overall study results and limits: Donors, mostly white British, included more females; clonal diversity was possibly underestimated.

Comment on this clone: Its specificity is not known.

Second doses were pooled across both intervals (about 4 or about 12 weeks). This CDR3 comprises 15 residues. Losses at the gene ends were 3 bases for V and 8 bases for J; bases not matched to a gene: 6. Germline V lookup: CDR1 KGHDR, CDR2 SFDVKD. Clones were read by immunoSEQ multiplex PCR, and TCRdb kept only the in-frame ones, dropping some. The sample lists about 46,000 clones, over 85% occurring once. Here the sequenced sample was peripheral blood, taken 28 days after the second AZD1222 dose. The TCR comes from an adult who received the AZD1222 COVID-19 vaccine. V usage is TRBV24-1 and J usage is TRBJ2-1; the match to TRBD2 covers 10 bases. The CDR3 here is CATSDPSGRADEQFF. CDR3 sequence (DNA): TGTGCCACCAGTGATCCCAGCGGGAGGGCCGATGAGCAGTTCTTC.